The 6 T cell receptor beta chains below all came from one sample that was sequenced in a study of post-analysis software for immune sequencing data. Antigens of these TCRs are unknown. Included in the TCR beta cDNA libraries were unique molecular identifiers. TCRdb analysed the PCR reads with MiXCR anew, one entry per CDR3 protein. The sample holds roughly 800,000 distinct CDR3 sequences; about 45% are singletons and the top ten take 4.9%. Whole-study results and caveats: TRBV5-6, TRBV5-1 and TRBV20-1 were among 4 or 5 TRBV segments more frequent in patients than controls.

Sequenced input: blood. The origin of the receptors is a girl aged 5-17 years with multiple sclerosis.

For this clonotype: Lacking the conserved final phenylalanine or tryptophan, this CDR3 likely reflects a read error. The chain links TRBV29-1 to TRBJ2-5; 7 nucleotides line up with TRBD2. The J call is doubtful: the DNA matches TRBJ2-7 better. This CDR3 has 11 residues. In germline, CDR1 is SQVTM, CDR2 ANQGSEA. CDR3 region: CSVYLAGEQYL. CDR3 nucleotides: TGCAGCGTTTATTTAGCGGGCGAGCAGTACTTA.

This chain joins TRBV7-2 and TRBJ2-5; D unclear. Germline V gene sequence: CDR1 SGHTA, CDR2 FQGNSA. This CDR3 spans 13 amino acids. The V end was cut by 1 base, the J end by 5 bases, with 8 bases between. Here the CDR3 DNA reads TGTGCCAGCAGCTTAGTTATGTGGGAGACCCAGTACTTC. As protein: CASSLVMWETQYF.

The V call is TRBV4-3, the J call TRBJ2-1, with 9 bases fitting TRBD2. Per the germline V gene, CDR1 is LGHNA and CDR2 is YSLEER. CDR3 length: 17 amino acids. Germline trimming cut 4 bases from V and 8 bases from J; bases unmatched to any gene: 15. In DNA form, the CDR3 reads TGCGCCAGCAGCCCTAATAGCGGGAGCCCGCCTGGGGATGAGCAGTTCTTC. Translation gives CASSPNSGSPPGDEQFF.

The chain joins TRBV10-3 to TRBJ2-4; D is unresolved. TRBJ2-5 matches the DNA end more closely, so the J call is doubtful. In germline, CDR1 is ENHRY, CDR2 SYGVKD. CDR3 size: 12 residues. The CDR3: CAISETGETQYF. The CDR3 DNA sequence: TGTGCCATCAGTGAAACGGGTGAGACCCAGTACTTC.

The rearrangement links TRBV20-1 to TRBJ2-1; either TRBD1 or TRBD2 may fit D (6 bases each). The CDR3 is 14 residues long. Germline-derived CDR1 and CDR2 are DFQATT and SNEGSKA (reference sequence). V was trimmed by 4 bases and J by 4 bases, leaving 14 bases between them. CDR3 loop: CSATTGASYNEQFF. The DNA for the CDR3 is TGCAGTGCTACAACGGGGGCTTCATACAATGAGCAGTTCTTC.

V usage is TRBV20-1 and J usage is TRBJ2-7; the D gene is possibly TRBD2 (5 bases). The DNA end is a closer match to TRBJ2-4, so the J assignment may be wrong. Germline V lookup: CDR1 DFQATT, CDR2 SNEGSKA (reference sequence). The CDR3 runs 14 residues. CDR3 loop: CSARVIGVSDIQYF. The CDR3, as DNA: TGCAGTGCTAGAGTTATCGGGGTTTCAGACATTCAGTACTTC.